The clone carrying this T cell receptor beta chain was counted ten times or more. The antigen is not known. A universal primer site was incorporated via template switching, and the cDNA contained unique molecular identifiers. TCRdb used MiXCR to reprocess the 5' RACE reads, holding one entry per CDR3 protein. The sample has just over 450,000 distinct CDR3 sequences, approximately 15% seen once; the top ten hold over 0.5%. The sample comes from a study of identical twins. Study findings and constraints: There were fewer insertions in abundant cord blood beta clonotypes, but memory repertoires showed no such pattern. Beta out-of-frame sequences showed weaker excess sharing between twins.

The ends were cut back, 2 bases at V and 9 bases at J, with 15 bases in the middle. Per germline, CDR1 SGDLS and CDR2 YYNGEE. CDR3 length: 15 residues. These data were also reused for a study on yellow fever vaccine responses in identical twins. From that second work: Twins showed a vaccine T cell response that reportedly seemed partly convergent, partly personalized.

This clonotype originated in a woman aged 18-35 years in good health. What was sequenced was CD4+ T cells sorted from blood. V is TRBV9 and J is TRBJ1-6; D possibly corresponds to TRBD1 (6 bases). CDR3 bases: TGTGCCAGCAGCGTCGGACAGCCCTCTAGTTCACCCCTCCACTTT. As protein: CASSVGQPSSSPLHF.